This T cell receptor beta chain was observed in a study of human T cells and chemical hapten exposure (dated by TCRdb to 2020 to 2023). Study-wide context: For sensitization, 2% DPC in acetone was applied to a roughly 2 cm by roughly 2 cm area of upper inner arm skin. Blood samples were taken from patients before sensitization (week 0) and at 2, 6 and about 24 weeks after DPC sensitization. The study tracked peripheral blood TCR repertoire changes in vivo during primary and secondary sensitization to the hapten diphenylcyclopropenone (DPC) in alopecia patients. The mostly female patient cohort included alopecia areata with under or over 50% scalp involvement, alopecia totalis and alopecia universalis. Patch testing was performed on the upper back with Finn chambers containing 0.01% DPC, and the patch tests were scored after 6 days according to International Contact Dermatitis Research Group standards. Libraries were combined into a pool for sequencing, and differences in TCR yield between samples came mainly from small differences in library volumes within the pool. Patients additionally received weekly therapeutic DPC doses to the scalp throughout the approximately 25-week study period. For TCR sequencing, blood came from about 28 alopecia patients at anywhere from one to four time points (pre-sensitization, 2, 6 and 24 weeks).

The time point label on this specimen signifies: pre-sensitization, week 0. The sample's treatment or condition label, in plain terms: therapeutic diphenylcyclopropenone sensitization with weekly scalp DPC. Blood at each patch-test visit was drawn before the patch test was applied. To be eligible, patients had to be aged 18 to 70, diagnosed with alopecia and judged suitable for DPC therapy, while pregnant patients were excluded. Total RNA was extracted from unfractionated whole blood that had been collected in Tempus Blood RNA tubes. Library creation used RACE. Sequencing was carried out with a NextSeq 500. During library preparation, unique molecular identifiers were attached to individual cDNA molecules so that TCRs could be counted quantitatively and reproducibly. From each blood RNA sample, both TCR alpha and TCR beta chains were sequenced. The original methods were these. The median number of TCRs per sample was over 95,000, ranging from about 20,000 to 690,600. V, J and CDR3 annotation of the TCR reads was carried out using the Decombinator software suite. For PS versus PT1 abundance plots, all samples were subsampled to the same number of TCRs (28,000). TCRs were defined as expanded if absent before sensitization and observed at least eight times at the 2-week time point. TCRdb reanalyzed the raw reads on its own, using fastp at Q25 for trimming and MiXCR for clone calling, and kept in-frame beta chains. Every CDR3 protein is listed once, alongside the most common genes and DNA of its rows. The V and J calls shown here were made by TCRdb, not taken from the authors' results. Across this sample there are about 350,000 distinct CDR3 sequences, with roughly 6% seen only once. Of the sample, around 8% falls within the top ten clones.

This clonotype has just a few counts. The antigen it binds to is not known. Base qualities are not provided; no much larger clone lies one nucleotide away. Overall study results and their limits: After repeated subsampling, the strength of the expansion versus patch-test correlation and the threshold at which it became significant changed. DPC sensitization did not change how many TCRs were above 1 in 1000 frequency, and no evidence was found of alterations in global repertoire structure. Compared with pre-sensitization or healthy control sets, expanded TCRs formed significantly more large CDR3 similarity clusters, which is consistent with antigen-driven responses. Patch test score correlated positively with the number of PT1 expanded TCRs, reaching significance at thresholds 8, 16 and 32 but not at 4. Alopecia, a presumed autoimmune disease, was present in all patients, so the immune response of the patients might differ from that of healthy individuals.

The specimen was whole blood, collected in connection with sensitization to the hapten diphenylcyclopropenone (DPC). This TCR came from a woman between 18 and 29 years old with alopecia areata. Some clones in this sample may be carry-over from other donors' samples.

The CDR3 protein: CASSAQQGADAFF. The DNA sequence is TGTGCCAGCAGCGCACAACAGGGGGCGGATGCTTTCTTT. Recombination connected TRBV9 to TRBJ1-1; 9 bases in the middle match TRBD1. The CDR3 holds 13 amino acids from the cysteine to the phenylalanine. The read is trimmed to its CDR3 DNA, 39 bases read in frame from base 1. CDR1 SGDLS and CDR2 YYNGEE were looked up in the germline V gene. Trimming takes 3 bases off V and 11 bases off J; junction bases not matched to a gene: 8.